What follows are 21 T cell receptor beta chains derived from one specimen sequenced in a study of regulatory T cells in long-lasting Graves disease. Libraries of TCR beta came from iRepertoire HTBI primers plus Arm-PCR of CDR3 regions. TCRdb passed the multiplex PCR reads through MiXCR, listing each CDR3 protein once. The data show 350,000 to 450,000 distinct CDR3 sequences, approximately 15% seen once. As to time point: newly diagnosed GD, antithyroid drugs for less than 3 months. RNA from PBMCs was the source of the TCR library. This sample also belongs to another study, concerning T cells in Graves' hyperthyroidism and ophthalmopathy.

Sequences were derived from peripheral blood mononuclear cells (PBMCs), sampled at new diagnosis, from a patient treated with antithyroid drugs. The source of these receptors is a man aged 35 to 55 with Graves disease.

V and J are TRBV19 and TRBJ1-4, with 11 bases identical to TRBD1. The germline gives CDR1 LNHDA, CDR2 SQIVND (reference sequence). This CDR3 comprises 17 residues. The junction had 15 bases not matched to a gene; V was cut back by 9 bases and J by 6 bases. DNA of the CDR3: TGTGCCAGCTCTCCATCCGGGACAGGGGGAAGTGATGAAAAACTGTTTTTT. It yields the protein CASSPSGTGGSDEKLFF. Full variable domain (missing parts from reference TRBV19 and TRBJ1-4): DGGITQSPKYLFRKEGQNVTLSCEQNLNHDAMYWYRQDPGQGLRLIYYSQIVNDFQKGDIAEGYSVSREKKESFPLTVTSAQKNPTAFYLCASSPSGTGGSDEKLFFGSGTQLSVL.

Remarks on this clonotype: Since a much larger clone is just one base distant, this may be a read error. The chain links TRBV10-3 to TRBJ1-2, with D maybe TRBD1 (6 bases). The CDR3 totals 12 residues. Per the germline V gene, CDR1 is ENHRY and CDR2 is SYGVKD. In DNA form, the CDR3 reads TGTGCCATCAGTGACAGGGGAGAGGGCTGCACCTTC. Translation gives CAISDRGEGCTF.

In its sample, this clonotype was seen many times. The V gene is TRBV7-2, the J gene TRBJ2-7; a weak D match, TRBD1 (6 bases). The V gene's germline CDR1 is SGHTA and CDR2 FQGNSA. Trimming left V 5 bases short and J 2 bases short, with 16 bases between. The CDR3 has 15 amino acids. The CDR3 DNA is TGTGCCAGCAGCCAGAGCACAGGGTCGACCTACGAGCAGTACTTC. Translation: CASSQSTGSTYEQYF.

This chain links TRBV7-9 with TRBJ1-1; 8 bases are shared with TRBD1. Unmatched junction bases numbered 9, after V lost 1 base and J lost 2 bases. CDR3 length equals 17 residues. The germline gives CDR1 SEHNR, CDR2 FQNEAQ (reference sequence). CDR3 in DNA: TGTGCCAGCAGCTTAGGCCCCCCCGACAGGGGAAACACTGAAGCTTTCTTT. Translation: CASSLGPPDRGNTEAFF.

This clonotype was recorded many times. V usage is TRBV6-2 or TRBV6-3 and J usage is TRBJ2-7; 10 bases agree with TRBD1. CDR3 length equals 15 residues. The ends lost 4 bases at V and 4 bases at J; junction bases unmatched: 7. The germline V gene encodes CDR1 MNHEY and CDR2 SVGEGT. This CDR3 is CASSFLGTGVYEQYF. In nucleotides, the CDR3 is TGTGCCAGCAGTTTCCTCGGGACAGGGGTATACGAGCAGTACTTC.

The table lists this clonotype with a few counts. At one end, the junction sequence differs from germline, possibly due to a read error. CDR3 DNA: TGTACCTGGACGTGGGGATACCAAGAGACCCAGTACTTC. Protein sequence: CTWTWGYQETQYF. The rearrangement joins TRBV30 to TRBJ2-5; D gene ambiguous. CDR3 length equals 13 residues. CDR1 and CDR2 (germline): GTSNPN, SVGIG (reference sequence). Using reference TRBV30 and TRBJ2-5 for the parts outside the CDR3, the full variable domain is SQTIHQWPATLVQPVGSPLSLECTVEGTSNPNLYWYRQAAGRGLQLLFYSVGIGQISSEVPQNLSASRPQDRQFILSSKKLLLSDSGFYLCTWTWGYQETQYFGPGTRLLVL.

This chain uses TRBV5-1 with TRBJ2-2, with TRBD2 matching 9 bases. The CDR3 covers 16 residues. The germline V gene has CDR1 SGHRS and CDR2 YFSETQ. J was trimmed by 4 bases and V by 3 bases; bases with no gene match: 7. CDR3 region: CASSYQTSGSTGELFF. Here the CDR3 DNA reads TGCGCCAGCAGCTACCAGACTAGCGGAAGCACCGGGGAGCTGTTTTTT.

The gene calls are TRBV5-6 and TRBJ2-5; weak D call: TRBD1 (5 bases). CDR3 length: 16 amino acids. The V gene's germline CDR1 is SGHDT and CDR2 YYEEEE. V lost 4 bases, J lost 5 bases, and 21 bases lay in between. The DNA for the CDR3 is TGTGCCAGCAGCAACAAGCCCGGCCTCGCAGGGGAGACCCAGTACTTC. It codes for CASSNKPGLAGETQYF.

The chain recombines TRBV2 with TRBJ1-6, with D perhaps matching TRBD1 (5 bases). Germline CDR1 is SNHLY and CDR2 is FYNNEI. The CDR3 runs to 13 residues. Trimming cost V 4 bases and J 10 bases, with 11 bases left between them. In nucleotides, the CDR3 is TGTGCCAGCAGTGTAGGGGAGTACTCACCCCTCCACTTT. Translation gives CASSVGEYSPLHF.

This clonotype was picked up many times. The chain is built from TRBV2 and TRBJ2-3; D is undetermined. The V gene's germline CDR1 is SNHLY and CDR2 FYNNEI. CDR3 size: 12 residues. Trimming left V 8 bases short and J 2 bases short, with 8 bases between. The chain's CDR3 is CASDDPTDTQYF. Here the CDR3 DNA reads TGTGCCAGCGACGACCCCACAGATACGCAGTATTTT.

This clonotype was seen at least ten times. The chain is built from TRBV11-2 and TRBJ1-1; 8 bases match TRBD1. Germline CDR1 is SGHAT and CDR2 is FQNNGV. J lost 4 bases, V lost 3 bases, and 16 bases had no gene match. This CDR3 has 18 residues. CDR3 protein: CASSLPRGQVGWVTEAFF. The CDR3 region has the DNA TGTGCCAGCAGCTTGCCCCGGGGACAGGTCGGTTGGGTCACTGAAGCTTTCTTT.

This clonotype has more than one count but fewer than ten. The chain links TRBV7-2 to TRBJ2-3; the match to TRBD2 covers 10 bases. The length of the CDR3 is 17 residues. V lost 1 base to trimming and J lost 4 bases; unmatched junction nucleotides: 8. In germline, CDR1 is SGHTA, CDR2 FQGNSA. CDR3 coding DNA: TGTGCCAGCAGCTTAGAGGGCTTAGCGGGGGGTTCAGATACGCAGTATTTT. As protein: CASSLEGLAGGSDTQYF.

On this clonotype itself: A clone one base away is much larger, so this may be a read error. The chain is built from TRBV11-2 and TRBJ2-3; TRBD2 aligns across 14 bases. Germline loops: CDR1 SGHAT, CDR2 FQNNGV. V was clipped by 1 base and J by 3 bases; unmatched bases: 3. The CDR3 contains 17 residues. CDR3 residues: CASSLAGTSGGTDTQYF. The CDR3 region has the DNA TGTGCCAGCAGCTTAGCGGGGACTAGCGGGGGAACAGATACGCAGTATTTT.

Points on this clonotype: Being one base from a much bigger clone, this may be a read error. The genes are TRBV5-1 and TRBJ2-1, with TRBD1 identical over 10 bases. The germline gives CDR1 SGHRS, CDR2 YFSETQ. CDR3 size: 16 residues. The CDR3 region is CASSPGTGERHNERFF. Written as DNA, the CDR3 is TGCGCCAGCAGCCCGGGGACAGGGGAACGTCACAATGAGCGGTTCTTC.

V is TRBV18 and J is TRBJ2-2; 7 bases match TRBD1. CDR1 is KGHSH, CDR2 LQKENI, per germline. V lost 2 bases and J lost 3; bases outside the gene matches: 12. CDR3 length: 18 amino acids. As DNA, the CDR3 is TGTGCCAGCTCACCAAGGATAGGGGGCGCCGTGGACACCGGGGAGCTGTTTTTT. Translation gives CASSPRIGGAVDTGELFF.

This clonotype appeared many times. The chain links TRBV6-5 to TRBJ2-4; D remains ambiguous. This CDR3 has 14 amino acids. The V gene lost 1 base and the J gene lost 8 bases, with 12 bases spanning the gap. Germline CDR1 MNHEY, CDR2 SVGAGI. The CDR3 sequence: CASSYWSPSDIQYF. DNA of the CDR3: TGTGCCAGCAGTTACTGGTCCCCTTCGGACATTCAGTACTTC.

This clonotype was picked up many times. The CDR3 DNA is TGTGCCAGCACGGGGGACAGCACAGATACGCAGTATTTT. This encodes CASTGDSTDTQYF. The chain recombines TRBV2 with TRBJ2-3, with a weak D call TRBD2 (6 bases). The CDR3 is 13 amino acids. V lost 7 bases and J 0 bases, leaving 8 bases between the germline ends. Germline V lookup: CDR1 SNHLY, CDR2 FYNNEI.

Details on this clonotype: One base away lies a much larger clone, so this may be a sequencing read error. The chain links TRBV20-1 to TRBJ2-1; TRBD2 matches at 7 bases. The CDR3 has 14 residues. Germline CDR1 is DFQATT and CDR2 is SNEGSKA (reference sequence). V shed 7 bases, J shed 5 bases, and the junction held 11 bases outside the gene matches. This CDR3 reads CSGVVASGDNEQFF. The CDR3 nucleotides are TGCAGTGGGGTGGTGGCTAGCGGAGACAATGAGCAGTTCTTC.

This clonotype was seen only a few times. V usage is TRBV7-8 and J usage is TRBJ2-7, with 8 bases lining up with TRBD1. Germline CDR1 SGHVS, CDR2 FQNEAQ. The CDR3 extends over 16 amino acids. V shed 5 bases and J 0 bases; nucleotides not matched to a gene: 9. CDR3 DNA: TGTGCCAGCAGCCCCCGGACAGGGCGGCCCTCCTACGAGCAGTACTTC. The encoded protein is CASSPRTGRPSYEQYF.

The rearrangement joins TRBV6-1 to TRBJ2-5; D is ambiguous. The CDR3 has 14 residues. The V end lost 6 bases, the J end lost 1 base, and 12 bases lay between the germline ends. The germline gives CDR1 MNHNS, CDR2 SASEGT. The CDR3 DNA reads TGTGCCAGCAGCGAGAGTAAAATCCAAGAGACCCAGTACTTC. It codes for CASSESKIQETQYF.

This sequence joins TRBV24-1 and TRBJ2-2; D is perhaps TRBD2 (5 bases). The germline gives CDR1 KGHDR, CDR2 SFDVKD. Trimming left V 5 bases short and J 2 bases short, with 8 bases between. The CDR3 runs 14 residues. The CDR3 spells CATSATKNTGELFF. The CDR3 DNA sequence: TGTGCCACCAGTGCGACTAAAAACACCGGGGAGCTGTTTTTT.